The next 9 T cell receptor beta chains were all read from a single sample in a study of blood T cells in healthy people across ages. It was with a sample-barcoded 5' primer and a J-beta primer mix that a second PCR of roughly 7 to 12 cycles was run. TCRdb fed the 5' RACE reads into MiXCR, producing one record per CDR3 protein. Among 1.5 million to 2 million distinct CDR3 sequences listed, roughly a third were seen once. Sequencing was done on a sample of blood. Every receptor here comes from a woman aged 25 to 45 in good health.

This clonotype was seen at least ten times. This chain connects TRBV29-1 to TRBJ1-1; 8 nucleotides line up with TRBD1. V shed 2 bases, J shed 7 bases, and the junction held 12 bases outside the gene matches. Germline V gene sequence: CDR1 SQVTM, CDR2 ANQGSEA. CDR3 length: 15 amino acids. The CDR3 protein is CSVEYVGQGGIEAFF. CDR3 bases: TGCAGCGTTGAATATGTCGGACAGGGAGGGATTGAAGCTTTCTTT.

The rearrangement joins TRBV7-2 to TRBJ2-5; D is uncertain. The CDR3 contains 11 residues. V gave up 5 bases and J gave up 7 bases, with 8 bases separating them. Germline CDR1 reads SGHTA; CDR2 reads FQGNSA. The CDR3 DNA reads TGTGCCAGCAGCCCCCGATTGACCCAGTACTTC. Amino acids: CASSPRLTQYF.

This chain joins TRBV7-2 and TRBJ1-2; 11 nucleotides match TRBD1. The germline V gene encodes CDR1 SGHTA and CDR2 FQGNSA. J was trimmed by 7 bases and V by 1 base; bases with no gene match: 5. This CDR3 contains 15 residues. CDR3 bases: TGTGCCAGCAGCTTAGTAGGGACAGGGGGGGGTGGCTACACCTTC. Residues: CASSLVGTGGGGYTF.

Concerning this clonotype itself: One junction end disagrees with the germline gene, perhaps due to a read error. The chain uses TRBV6-5 and TRBJ2-3, with 9 positions matching TRBD2. The CDR3 is 16 residues long. Per germline, CDR1 MNHEY and CDR2 SVGAGI. Here the CDR3 reads CASSFTSGSSTDAQYF. The CDR3 nucleotides are TGTGCCAGCAGTTTCACTAGCGGGTCTAGCACAGATGCGCAGTATTTT.

The V call is TRBV24-1, the J call TRBJ2-2, with D tentatively TRBD1 or TRBD2 (5 bases each). Trimming left V 5 bases short and J 4 bases short, with 10 bases between. CDR1 is KGHDR, CDR2 SFDVKD, per germline. The CDR3 consists of 14 residues. CDR3 bases: TGTGCCACCAGTGGGATGGGACCCACCGGGGAGCTGTTTTTT. Encoded protein: CATSGMGPTGELFF.

The J gene is TRBJ2-4, the V gene TRBV11-1, with 8 bases aligning to TRBD1. Germline CDR1 reads SGHAT; CDR2 reads FQDESV (reference sequence). Germline trimming cut 5 bases from V and 15 bases from J; bases unmatched to any gene: 18. The CDR3 is 15 amino acids. The CDR3 region has the DNA TGTGCCAGCAGCCCGCACAGGGGGTACCCCTACGAGCGGTACTTC. Its protein is CASSPHRGYPYERYF.

V and J are TRBV6-5 and TRBJ1-1, with D tentatively TRBD1 (5 bases). This CDR3 is built from 13 residues. Germline V CDR1 and CDR2: MNHEY, SVGAGI. Trimming cost V 4 bases and J 6 bases, with 12 bases left between them. CDR3 protein: CASSSDGTAEAFF. CDR3 coding DNA: TGTGCCAGCAGTTCGGACGGGACTGCTGAAGCTTTCTTT.

This clonotype was counted a few times. The rearrangement uses TRBV10-3 and TRBJ2-3; D unresolved. Germline V lookup: CDR1 ENHRY, CDR2 SYGVKD. CDR3 length: 14 residues. With 4 bases removed from V and 3 bases from J, the gap between germline ends came to 11 bases. DNA for the CDR3: TGTGCCATCAGTGCAAGGGCCCTAACAGATACGCAGTATTTT. It codes for CAISARALTDTQYF.

This clonotype has only a few counts. The DNA for the CDR3 is TGTGCCTGCGAGGGGGTTAATCAGCCCCAGCATTTT. Translating it yields CACEGVNQPQHF. The V gene is TRBV6-1, the J gene TRBJ1-5, with D possibly matching TRBD1 (6 bases). This CDR3 comprises 12 residues. Trimming removed 11 bases from V and 4 bases from J, with 12 bases in between. Germline V CDR1 and CDR2: MNHNS, SASEGT.